These 3 T cell receptor beta chains were all obtained from the same sample, sequenced in a study of response to subunit inactivated influenza vaccine. TCRdb independently ran MiXCR on the RT-PCR reads; one entry per CDR3 protein. Found here are about 650,000 distinct CDR3 sequences, more than 15% of them singletons; the top ten hold 11%. The input for sequencing was PBMCs from blood, taken 12 days after vaccination. These receptors all stem from a man aged 50 or older who received an inactivated influenza vaccine.

The V and J genes are TRBV2 and TRBJ2-7, with 10 bases that match TRBD1. This CDR3 region has 14 residues. Looked up from germline, CDR1 is SNHLY and CDR2 is FYNNEI. V lost 9 bases, J lost 4 bases, and 9 bases stayed unmatched. The CDR3 loop reads CARGLGTGAYEQYF. The CDR3 bases are TGTGCCAGGGGACTCGGGACAGGGGCGTACGAGCAGTACTTC.

The chain couples TRBV20-1 to TRBJ2-3, with D perhaps matching TRBD2 (6 bases). In germline, CDR1 is DFQATT, CDR2 SNEGSKA (reference sequence). CDR3 length equals 13 residues. V was cut by 6 bases and J by 8 bases, with 18 bases left in between. The CDR3 DNA reads as TGCAGTGCGAGGGATGATGGGGGAGGTACGCAGTATTTT. Residues: CSARDDGGGTQYF.

The V gene is TRBV28, the J gene TRBJ2-5; a weak D match, TRBD2 (5 bases). The germline gives CDR1 MDHEN, CDR2 SYDVKM. This CDR3 region has 14 residues. V was pared by 6 bases and J by 4 bases, with 15 bases between. CDR3 amino acids: CASRQTTNRETQYF. The DNA for the CDR3 is TGTGCCAGCAGGCAGACTACGAACCGAGAGACCCAGTACTTC.